In its sample, the clone carrying this T cell receptor (beta chain) was seen many times. Its antigen is unidentified. CDR3 length: 11 amino acids. The germline V gene encodes CDR1 SGHTA and CDR2 FQGNSA. V dropped 1 base and J dropped 5 bases, with 0 bases sitting between them. This specimen comes from a study of blood T cells in healthy people across ages. Study observations and caveats: Measured against age, TCR beta diversity per million T cells decreased in a roughly linear manner. More naive CD4+ cells and higher diversity were found in long-lived than in aged donors. Leaving the PBMCs unsorted stopped any conclusive comparison of naive versus antigen-experienced cells.

With a J-beta primer mix and a sample-barcoded 5' primer, a second PCR ran about 7 to 12 cycles. MiXCR, applied by TCRdb to the 5' RACE reads, yields one record per CDR3 protein. The profile shows 850,000 or so distinct CDR3 sequences, 29% of them singletons. Peripheral blood was drawn, about 9.1 milliliters per donor. Sequencing was done on a sample of blood. This sequence was found in a woman of 80 years or more in good health. The chain couples TRBV7-2 to TRBJ2-4; unclear D gene. Here the CDR3 reads CASSLENIQYF. CDR3 nucleotide sequence: TGTGCCAGCAGCTTAGAAAACATTCAGTACTTC.